The following is a T cell receptor beta chain sequence with its context. The data were taken from a study of control samples from healthy donors and cancer patients. Per the germline V gene, CDR1 is SGDLS and CDR2 is YYNGEE. The V end was cut by 2 bases, the J end by 0 bases, with 12 bases between. CDR3 length equals 16 residues. TCRdb keeps only in-frame clones here, not all; method: immunoSEQ multiplex PCR. The data show about 86,000 clones, with roughly 93% seen just once and about 5% held by the top ten. Sequencing input: blood. J is TRBJ1-3 and V is TRBV9, with D tentatively TRBD1 (5 bases). The receptor comes from a young woman in good health. The CDR3: CASSVKGPNSGNTIYF. For the CDR3, the DNA is TGTGCCAGCAGCGTGAAGGGACCGAACTCTGGAAACACCATATATTTT. Complete variable domain (other parts from reference TRBV9 and TRBJ1-3): DSGVTQTPKHLITATGQRVTLRCSPRSGDLSVYWYQQSLDQGLQFLIQYYNGEERAKGNILERFSAQQFPDLHSELNLSSLELGDSALYFCASSVKGPNSGNTIYFGEGSWLTVV.